The next 22 T cell receptor beta chains were all read from a single sample in a study of type 1 regulatory T cells (dated by TCRdb to 2020 to 2022). What the research found in general, with its limitations: A more restricted TCR repertoire was observed in Tr1 cells than in non-Tr1 cells, and this restriction was interpreted in the study as alloantigen-induced clonal expansion.

Sequenced using an Illumina MiSeq. Using fastp at Q25 and MiXCR, TCRdb reprocessed the public reads and kept productive beta chains. Entries that share a CDR3 protein sequence are merged under the most common genes and DNA. The sample table lists 65,000 to 80,000 distinct CDR3 sequences, under 25% of them with a count of one. The top ten hold 7.5% to 8.5% of the sample. No cognate antigen is known for these TCRs. Sequencing input: cultured type 1 regulatory T (Tr1) cells, either the whole culture or a sorted fraction (not recorded which). The sample's cell subset or site, from its label and the paper: type 1 regulatory T cells sorted from the T-allo10 product. The receptor set was obtained from a human donor in good health.

The genes are TRBV20-1 and TRBJ1-6; D remains unclear. Between the trimmed V and J ends, which lost 2 bases and 10 bases, there was a span of 15 bases. Germline CDR1 and CDR2: DFQATT and SNEGSKA (reference sequence). CDR3 length equals 14 residues. The CDR3 reads CSARSPLLRSPLHF. The CDR3 nucleotides read TGCAGTGCTAGATCGCCCCTCTTACGATCACCCCTCCACTTT.

Comments on this clonotype: A much larger clonotype is one base distant, so this may be a read error. The chain has TRBV10-3 and TRBJ2-7, with a tentative D call TRBD1 (6 bases). There are 12 residues in the CDR3. Trimming pared 8 bases from V and 6 bases from J, leaving 14 bases between. Germline V gene sequence: CDR1 ENHRY, CDR2 SYGVKD. The CDR3 loop is CAIGQQGTEQYF. CDR3 in DNA: TGTGCCATCGGACAGCAGGGTACCGAGCAGTACTTC.

This clonotype was observed a handful of times. The V call is TRBV20-1, the J call TRBJ1-1; D call uncertain. The germline V and J ends were trimmed by 0 bases and 6 bases, with 11 bases remaining between them. This CDR3 is 13 amino acids long. CDR1 is DFQATT, CDR2 SNEGSKA, per germline (reference sequence). The CDR3 DNA sequence: TGCAGTGCTAGAGAGTCGGGGAATCCTGAAGCTTTCTTT. Its protein is CSARESGNPEAFF.

This clonotype was seen many times. The chain carries TRBV20-1 and TRBJ2-7, with unresolved D. The CDR3 has 12 residues. From germline, CDR1 is DFQATT and CDR2 SNEGSKA (reference sequence). Trimming pared 1 base from V and 5 bases from J, leaving 9 bases between. CDR3 protein: CSARVLSDEQYF. For the CDR3, the DNA is TGCAGTGCTAGAGTCCTGAGTGACGAGCAGTACTTC.

This clonotype was counted between two and nine times. The V and J genes are TRBV6-6 and TRBJ1-5; D is possibly TRBD1 (5 bases). This CDR3 is built from 14 residues. Trimming shortened V by 1 base and J by 5 bases, and 9 bases separated the two germline ends. From germline, CDR1 is MNHNY and CDR2 SVGAGI (reference sequence). The CDR3 is CASSYYATDQPQHF. CDR3 in DNA: TGTGCCAGCAGTTACTACGCGACAGATCAGCCCCAGCATTTT.

This clonotype showed up many times. The CDR3 sequence is CASSFGGNNQPQHF. DNA of the CDR3: TGTGCCAGCAGTTTCGGGGGTAACAATCAGCCCCAGCATTTT. The chain uses TRBV12-3 or TRBV12-4 and TRBJ1-5, with TRBD1 as a possible D gene (5 bases). V dropped 3 bases and J dropped 3 bases, with 9 bases sitting between them. The CDR3 contains 14 residues.

The rearrangement uses TRBV6-6 and TRBJ1-1, with D perhaps TRBD1 (5 bases). The CDR3 length is 16 residues. V was trimmed by 5 bases and J by 1 base, leaving 17 bases between them. The V gene's germline CDR1 is MNHNY and CDR2 SVGAGI (reference sequence). CDR3 sequence (DNA): TGTGCCAGCAGTCCCGGCCGGGGGATGACGAACACTGAAGCTTTCTTT. This encodes CASSPGRGMTNTEAFF.

By sample fraction, this clonotype is large. The rearrangement uses TRBV5-1 and TRBJ1-6; D is possibly TRBD1 (5 bases). V was trimmed by 5 bases and J by 3 bases, leaving 15 bases between them. CDR1 is SGHRS and CDR2 is YFSETQ in the germline V gene. The CDR3 consists of 16 residues. The CDR3 here is CASRSGGRSYNSPLHF. CDR3 DNA: TGCGCCAGCAGGTCGGGGGGAAGAAGCTATAATTCACCCCTCCACTTT. The full variable domain, in which reference TRBV5-1 and TRBJ1-6 provide the parts outside the CDR3, is KAGVTQTPRYLIKTRGQQVTLSCSPISGHRSVSWYQQTPGQGLQFLFEYFSETQRNKGNFPGRFSGRQFSNSRSEMNVSTLELGDSALYLCASRSGGRSYNSPLHFGNGTRLTVT.

This chain links TRBV20-1 with TRBJ1-5; D perhaps matches TRBD1 (6 bases). This CDR3 comprises 18 residues. The ends were cut back, 0 bases at V and 4 bases at J, with 22 bases in the middle. Germline CDR1 and CDR2: DFQATT and SNEGSKA (reference sequence). The CDR3 DNA sequence: TGCAGTGCTAGAGATCTCAAGGGGTCGGGGACAAAGAATCAGCCCCAGCATTTT. As protein: CSARDLKGSGTKNQPQHF.

In this sample, this clonotype turned up a few times. V and J are TRBV5-1 and TRBJ2-5; 9 bases align to TRBD1. After removal of 6 bases from V and 10 bases from J, the junction contained 13 bases not matched to a gene. CDR1 is SGHRS and CDR2 is YFSETQ in the germline V gene. This CDR3 comprises 14 residues. This CDR3 reads CASTETGGSMVQYF. DNA for the CDR3: TGCGCCAGCACCGAGACAGGGGGTAGTATGGTCCAGTACTTC.

The V gene is TRBV29-1, the J gene TRBJ2-3; tentatively, D is TRBD2 (5 bases). V was clipped by 2 bases and J by 4 bases, with 10 bases between them. This CDR3 has 13 residues. CDR1 is SQVTM and CDR2 is ANQGSEA in the germline V gene. The CDR3 bases are TGCAGCGTTGAAATTGCTAGCTCAGATACGCAGTATTTT. It yields the protein CSVEIASSDTQYF.

The chain couples TRBV5-6 to TRBJ2-5, with TRBD1 identical over 7 bases. The CDR3 has 14 residues. The trim removed 5 bases at V and 5 bases at J, leaving 9 bases unmatched. Germline V lookup: CDR1 SGHDT, CDR2 YYEEEE. The CDR3 is CASRSDRAGETQYF. CDR3 DNA sequence: TGTGCCAGCAGGTCTGACAGGGCGGGTGAGACCCAGTACTTC.

This clonotype occurred many times. The chain couples TRBV5-1 to TRBJ2-3; the D is unclear. Looked up from germline, CDR1 is SGHRS and CDR2 is YFSETQ. CDR3 length: 15 residues. The ends were cut back, 0 bases at V and 0 bases at J, with 8 bases in the middle. CDR3: CASSLVVTSTDTQYF. The DNA of the CDR3 is TGCGCCAGCAGCTTGGTGGTGACTAGCACAGATACGCAGTATTTT.

In its sample, this clonotype was seen a few times. This chain connects TRBV5-1 to TRBJ2-5, with D maybe TRBD1 (6 bases). CDR1 SGHRS and CDR2 YFSETQ come from the germline V gene. With 1 base removed from V and 4 bases from J, the gap between germline ends came to 14 bases. The CDR3 is 15 amino acids. The CDR3 region is CASSLQHRAGETQYF. The CDR3 DNA reads TGCGCCAGCAGCTTGCAACACAGGGCGGGAGAGACCCAGTACTTC.

This clonotype was seen only a few times. The chain carries TRBV28 and TRBJ1-2; the D gene is possibly TRBD1 (5 bases). Between the trimmed V and J ends, which lost 3 bases and 8 bases, there was a span of 22 bases. Looked up from germline, CDR1 is MDHEN and CDR2 is SYDVKM. The CDR3 runs to 16 residues. The CDR3 nucleotides are TGTGCCAGCAGTTTCCCGAAGGCGGGAGGGGCATCGGGCTACACCTTC. It translates to CASSFPKAGGASGYTF.

This clonotype was detected once. V and J are TRBV20-1 and TRBJ1-5, with D maybe TRBD1 (5 bases). The CDR3 runs to 15 residues. The V gene lost 4 bases and the J gene lost 2 bases, with 15 bases spanning the gap. Germline V lookup: CDR1 DFQATT, CDR2 SNEGSKA (reference sequence). This CDR3 is CSAMRGSYRNQPQHF. The CDR3 region has the DNA TGCAGTGCTATGAGGGGATCGTATCGCAATCAGCCCCAGCATTTT.

The V and J genes are TRBV5-1 and TRBJ1-2; unclear D gene. V shed 7 bases and J shed 4 bases, with 23 bases lying between them. The germline V gene encodes CDR1 SGHRS and CDR2 YFSETQ. This CDR3 region has 16 residues. CDR3 in amino acids: CASSPPLIDGGYGYTF. In nucleotides, the CDR3 is TGCGCCAGCTCCCCCCCCTTAATCGACGGAGGCTATGGCTACACCTTC. Drawing the rest from reference TRBV5-1 and TRBJ1-2, the complete variable domain is KAGVTQTPRYLIKTRGQQVTLSCSPISGHRSVSWYQQTPGQGLQFLFEYFSETQRNKGNFPGRFSGRQFSNSRSEMNVSTLELGDSALYLCASSPPLIDGGYGYTFGSGTRLTVV.

The chain has TRBV25-1 and TRBJ2-7; TRBD1 agrees at 8 bases. J gave up 0 bases and V 5 bases, and 3 bases lay outside the gene matches. The CDR3 is made up of 14 amino acids. From germline, CDR1 is MGHDK and CDR2 SYGVNS. The CDR3 DNA sequence: TGTGCCAGCAGTCGGGACAGGAGCTCCTACGAGCAGTACTTC. The encoded protein is CASSRDRSSYEQYF.

This clonotype was seen ten or more times. V usage is TRBV18 and J usage is TRBJ2-3; a weak D match, TRBD2 (5 bases). Trimming took off 3 bases at V and 3 bases at J, with 7 bases between the two ends. Germline loops: CDR1 KGHSH, CDR2 LQKENI. The CDR3 has 13 residues. The CDR3 sequence is CASSPPGTDTQYF. The CDR3 DNA sequence: TGTGCCAGCTCACCTCCGGGGACAGATACGCAGTATTTT.

The chain couples TRBV4-3 to TRBJ2-3; 15 positions agree with TRBD2. The length of the CDR3 is 19 residues. The trim removed 1 base at V and 2 bases at J, leaving 7 bases unmatched. Germline CDR1 and CDR2: LGHNA and YSLEER. The CDR3 bases are TGCGCCAGCAGCCAAGTGAAGGGACTAGCGGGAGGTAACACAGATACGCAGTATTTT. It translates to CASSQVKGLAGGNTDTQYF.

This chain joins TRBV7-3 and TRBJ2-1; TRBD1 is a possible D gene (6 bases). The CDR3 is 15 amino acids. Trimming shortened V by 2 bases and J by 6 bases, and 14 bases separated the two germline ends. Germline V gene lookup returns CDR1 SGHTA and CDR2 FQGTGA. The CDR3 nucleotides are TGTGCCAGCAGCTTAGGACAGTACACCTGCAATGAGCAGTTCTTC. Translated: CASSLGQYTCNEQFF.

This clonotype was found many times. This chain uses TRBV7-2 with TRBJ2-3; TRBD2 is a possible D gene (5 bases). The CDR3 length is 16 residues. The germline CDR1 and CDR2 sequences are SGHTA and FQGNSA. Trimming removed 6 bases at V and 3 bases at J, with 19 bases between. CDR3 sequence reads: CASRPHGVGSTDTQYF. CDR3 nucleotide sequence: TGTGCCAGCAGACCTCACGGGGTCGGGTCTACAGATACGCAGTATTTT.